These 14 T cell receptor beta chains originate from one sample sequenced in a study of cytomegalovirus exposure and HLA in healthy donors. 60 Vbeta and 13 Jbeta primers were used in PCR. This table comes from immunoSEQ multiplex PCR, and its TCRdb copy is limited to in-frame clones, with some not included. The repertoire holds 200,000 or so clones, with about 86% as singletons. The sample comprised PBMCs. The source is a woman aged 18-30 years in good health and CMV-seropositive.

The rearrangement joins TRBV9 to TRBJ2-3, with 9 bases fitting TRBD2. V lost 0 bases, J lost 6 bases, and 8 bases stayed unmatched. The CDR3 spans 16 residues. Germline lookup yields CDR1 SGDLS and CDR2 YYNGEE. The CDR3 bases are TGTGCCAGCAGCGTAGCTGGGCGGGGGGGCGCTGATACGCAGTATTTT. Its protein product is CASSVAGRGGADTQYF.

The chain recombines TRBV10-3 with TRBJ1-5; no reliable D call. CDR3 size: 14 residues. Germline CDR1 ENHRY, CDR2 SYGVKD. With 2 bases removed from V and 4 bases from J, the gap between germline ends came to 9 bases. This CDR3 is CAISEGLNNQPQHF. CDR3 nucleotides: TGTGCCATCAGTGAGGGTCTAAATAATCAGCCCCAGCATTTT.

V is TRBV6-5 and J is TRBJ2-1, with 8 bases fitting TRBD2. The germline V gene encodes CDR1 MNHEY and CDR2 SVGAGI. J gave up 6 bases and V 3 bases, and 10 bases lay outside the gene matches. The CDR3 is made up of 16 amino acids. The CDR3, as DNA: TGTGCCAGCAGTTATAGTAGTAGCGGGGCCATCAATGAGCAGTTCTTC. This translates into CASSYSSSGAINEQFF.

V is TRBV6-4 and J is TRBJ1-1; 7 bases line up with TRBD1. Germline V gene data show CDR1 as MRHNA and CDR2 as SNTAGT. The CDR3 has 17 amino acids. The J segment lost 3 bases and the V segment lost 2 bases, leaving 12 bases of the junction unmatched. The CDR3 loop reads CASSDPRQGEMDTEAFF. Written as DNA, the CDR3 is TGTGCCAGCAGTGACCCACGACAGGGAGAGATGGACACTGAAGCTTTCTTT.

The gene calls are TRBV6-5 and TRBJ2-7; 10 bases align to TRBD1. CDR3 size: 14 residues. The germline gives CDR1 MNHEY, CDR2 SVGAGI. The V gene end was trimmed by 7 bases and the J gene end by 3 bases; junction bases not matched to a gene: 6. The CDR3 DNA sequence: TGTGCCAGCACCGCGGACAGGGGGGTCTACGAGCAGTACTTC. Amino acid sequence: CASTADRGVYEQYF.

CDR3 DNA: TGCGCCAGCAGCCAAGGGGCGACTATGGCGCAGTATTTT. Translated: CASSQGATMAQYF. The rearrangement joins TRBV4-1 to TRBJ2-3; D might be TRBD2 (5 bases). Germline V lookup: CDR1 MGHRA, CDR2 YSYEKL. The CDR3 extends over 13 amino acids. V was trimmed by 1 base and J by 10 bases, leaving 12 bases between them.

The chain is built from TRBV6-5 and TRBJ1-2, with 9 bases aligning to TRBD1. Germline CDR1 and CDR2: MNHEY and SVGAGI. V was clipped by 6 bases and J by 8 bases; unmatched bases: 7. The CDR3 consists of 13 residues. The CDR3 bases are TGTGCCAGCAGCGCCGGGACAGGGCGAGGCTACACCTTC. Translated: CASSAGTGRGYTF.

V and J are TRBV9 and TRBJ2-6; D call uncertain. Trimming pared 0 bases from V and 0 bases from J, leaving 13 bases between. The length of the CDR3 is 18 residues. Germline CDR1 is SGDLS and CDR2 is YYNGEE. The CDR3 is CASSVGSSRYSGANVLTF. CDR3 DNA sequence: TGTGCCAGCAGCGTAGGATCCTCCCGCTACTCTGGGGCCAACGTCCTGACTTTC.

V gene TRBV4-3 combines with J gene TRBJ2-1; TRBD2 aligns across 8 bases. V was pared by 1 base and J by 0 bases, with 2 bases of the junction left unmatched. Per the germline V gene, CDR1 is LGHNA and CDR2 is YSLEER. This CDR3 is 16 amino acids long. The CDR3 DNA follows: TGCGCCAGCAGCCAAGGCGGGGGGAGCTCCTACAATGAGCAGTTCTTC. This sequence encodes CASSQGGGSSYNEQFF.

The rearrangement joins TRBV16 to TRBJ2-3; tentative D call: TRBD1 (5 bases). The V gene lost 0 bases and the J gene lost 6 bases, with 13 bases spanning the gap. This CDR3 has 15 amino acids. The germline gives CDR1 KGHSY, CDR2 FQNENV. DNA of the CDR3: TGTGCCAGCAGCCAATCTGACACAGGTTGGGATACGCAGTATTTT. This sequence encodes CASSQSDTGWDTQYF.

The rearrangement links TRBV30 to TRBJ1-2; possible D gene TRBD1, 6 bases. Trimming left V 6 bases short and J 6 bases short, with 17 bases between. The CDR3 runs to 13 residues. Germline lookup yields CDR1 GTSNPN and CDR2 SVGIG (reference sequence). CDR3 loop: CACFTGTTDGYTF. In DNA form, the CDR3 reads TGTGCCTGCTTCACAGGGACTACCGATGGCTACACCTTC.

The J gene is TRBJ2-7, the V gene TRBV18, with a tentative D call TRBD2 (6 bases). Looked up from germline, CDR1 is KGHSH and CDR2 is LQKENI. This CDR3 comprises 15 residues. The V end lost 1 base, the J end lost 3 bases, and 13 bases lay between the germline ends. This CDR3 reads CASSPRGDGLYEQYF. CDR3 coding DNA: TGTGCCAGCTCACCACGGGGGGACGGGCTCTACGAGCAGTACTTC. The whole variable domain, filled in from reference TRBV18 and TRBJ2-7, reads NAGVMQNPRHLVRRRGQEARLRCSPMKGHSHVYWYRQLPEEGLKFMVYLQKENIIDESGMPKERFSAEFPKEGPSILRIQQVVRGDSAAYFCASSPRGDGLYEQYFGPGTRLTVT.

The chain carries TRBV15 and TRBJ2-3; D might be TRBD2 (5 bases). Germline V lookup: CDR1 LNHNV, CDR2 YYDKDF (reference sequence). V dropped 0 bases and J dropped 6 bases, with 13 bases sitting between them. The CDR3 spans 15 residues. The CDR3 loop is CATSRDRASGDTQYF. DNA for the CDR3: TGTGCCACCAGCAGAGACCGGGCCTCGGGGGATACGCAGTATTTT.

V and J are TRBV29-1 and TRBJ1-2, with D possibly TRBD1 on 6 matching bases. The germline V gene encodes CDR1 SQVTM and CDR2 ANQGSEA. The CDR3 sequence is 15 residues long. V was shortened by 6 bases and J by 4 bases, with 21 bases between the two germline ends. CDR3 region: CSVNQGSLGAYGYTF. The CDR3 DNA reads TGCAGCGTGAACCAGGGGTCCCTGGGGGCCTATGGCTACACCTTC.